The subject of this entry is one TCR beta chain. Its antigen remains unknown. The repertoire was sequenced with immunoSEQ multiplex PCR; TCRdb's copy has only in-frame clones and lacks some. The repertoire holds tens of thousands of clones, with approximately 89% as singletons. These data are taken from a study of PD-1 blockade in mismatch repair-deficient tumors. The CDR3 has 9 amino acids. Germline lookup yields CDR1 SGHTS and CDR2 YDEGEE. V dropped 3 bases and J dropped 9 bases, with 4 bases sitting between them. Regarding the study as a whole: Tumor-resident clones, often undetectable pretreatment in blood, expanded then contracted after pembrolizumab.

The receptor was derived from an adult with mismatch repair-deficient cancer. The rearrangement joins TRBV5-8 to TRBJ2-7; D call uncertain. The sequences come from peripheral blood, collected 52 weeks after starting pembrolizumab. CDR3: CASSWAQYF. CDR3 in DNA: TGTGCCAGCAGCTGGGCGCAGTACTTC.